Below, one T cell receptor beta chain is given with its context. This clone was seen a handful of times. Its antigen remains unidentified. No much larger clone exists at a distance of one base, and base qualities are not known. The sample originates from a study of beta chain features in type 1 diabetes (dated by TCRdb to 2016 to 2018). With respect to the entire study: Mean age, gender distribution, total cell number and subset yield were not different between patients and healthy donors. A total of approximately 100,000,000 sorted cells were examined across all samples, and the number of cells per subset was strongly correlated with RNA yield. The study compared TCRB repertoires of sorted circulating CD4+ T cell subsets between recently diagnosed type 1 diabetes patients and matched healthy donors. Regulatory and stem cell-like memory subsets were isolated from only 8 patients and roughly 8 healthy donors, whereas naive and central memory subsets came from all 28 donors. Summary of the overall study and its limitations: Shorter templates might be favored by PCR, yet because patient and control samples were amplified and corrected together, any such skew would affect both groups equally. At VDJ recombination sites, patients with type 1 diabetes made fewer insertions and deleted more nucleotides, a pattern implying thymic rearrangement abnormalities. Because cDNA was sequenced instead of genomic DNA, highly expressing activated cells could be over-represented, though the groups showed no difference in activation or CD3 levels. Because the HLA sub-analyses included only small numbers of individuals, any influence of HLA type on TCRB rearrangement was left unresolved. Naive, central memory and regulatory TCRB repertoires appeared to be more alike among patients than among healthy donors. In all four CD4+ subsets, TCRB CDR3 length was moderately but significantly shorter in type 1 diabetes patients.

From each donor, a single peripheral blood sample of around 120 mL on average was drawn into heparinised tubes. A BD FACSAria II was used to sort naive, central memory, regulatory and stem cell-like memory CD4+ T cells with a panel that included CD45RO, CCR7, CD25, CD127, CD95 and CD27. All sorted populations exceeded 95% purity. Right away, PBMCs were isolated by Lymphoprep density gradient centrifugation and were stained directly, with no culture step. Samples were stained and sorted in pairs, with one healthy donor and one patient per experiment, so that batch effects were minimized. Including the terminal cysteine and phenylalanine, the CDR3 comprises 15 residues. Only the CDR3 DNA stays, 45 bases, in frame from base 1. CDR1 and CDR2 were assigned from the germline V gene as SNHLY and FYNNEI. V is cut back by 6 bases and J by 2 bases, with 7 bases in the junction unmatched. The entire amount of isolated RNA was reverse transcribed using the High Capacity cDNA Reverse Transcription Kit, so the sequenced TCRB transcripts were expressed ones. Naive, central memory and regulatory T cell samples underwent deep immunoSEQ sequencing, averaging roughly 3.5 million total reads per sample. After sorted cells were lysed in RLT buffer, RNA was extracted with DNase-treated RNeasy Micro or Mini kits, with the choice depending on cell number. To prevent cross-contamination, every cell subset was processed on its own, while patient and healthy donor samples were processed together. TCRB sequences were amplified from cDNA with the immunoSEQ multiplex PCR, producing 87-bp fragments spanning the CDR3 region. Sequencing of the amplicons was done on the Illumina HiSeq platform. The original methods were these. PCR bias was corrected computationally using synthetic template baselines, and reads within Hamming distance 2 were collapsed, with unmergeable singletons discarded. Reads were aligned against IMGT to assign V, D and J genes, CDR3 length and insertions or deletions at six rearrangement sites. Clonotype counts were normalized to sorted cell number within each subset before computing true diversity and Gini coefficients with the tcR R package. The overlap coefficient, calculated on TCRB nucleotide sequences, was used to quantify repertoire sharing. Out-of-frame TCRB sequences from naive cells were analyzed as a proxy for the pre-selection repertoire. This is the immuneACCESS table as TCRdb keeps it, with only in-frame sequences that have V and J called. A part of the clones is gone; compared with another copy, unresolved V genes explain less than half, and the rest is unexplained. V and J calls and clone size are copied from that table; D and trimming were computed from the DNA. Present in this sample are a few hundred thousand clones, less than 30% of which were seen just once. Jointly, the top ten make up 0.012% of the sample.

The sequenced sample was naive CD4+ T cells from blood. Sample cell subset or site, as interpreted from the label and publication: true naive CD4+ T cells. The V gene is TRBV2 and the J gene is TRBJ2-5, with 9 bases matching TRBD1. The TCR originated in a woman under 40 with type 1 diabetes. The encoded CDR3 is CASRAGTGNQETQYF. The DNA is as follows: TGTGCCAGCAGGGCCGGGACAGGGAATCAAGAGACCCAGTACTTC.